One and the same sample provided the 31 T cell receptor beta chains below, sequenced in a study of blood T cell repertoires in COVID-19. Libraries were prepared by immunoSEQ multiplex PCR; TCRdb keeps only in-frame clonotypes and omits some of them. In the table there are 11,000 to 15,000 clones, 80% to 90% of which are singletons. The source material was peripheral blood. The receptors were gathered from a human donor in a cohort sampled during active COVID-19.

The chain employs TRBV7-2 and TRBJ2-3; 9 positions match TRBD1. This CDR3 comprises 13 residues. Looked up from germline, CDR1 is SGHTA and CDR2 is FQGNSA. V shed 5 bases and J 8 bases; nucleotides not matched to a gene: 5. The CDR3 DNA sequence: TGTGCCAGCAGCGAACAGGGACAGGGTACGCAGTATTTT. Its translation is CASSEQGQGTQYF. Complete variable domain (other parts from reference TRBV7-2 and TRBJ2-3): GAGVSQSPSNKVTEKGKDVELRCDPISGHTALYWYRQSLGQGLEFLIYFQGNSAPDKSGLPSDRFSAERTGGSVSTLTIQRTQQEDSAVYLCASSEQGQGTQYFGPGTRLTVL.

The V and J genes are TRBV19 and TRBJ2-2; D gene ambiguous. CDR1 and CDR2 from the germline V gene are LNHDA and SQIVND (reference sequence). Trimming cost V 6 bases and J 0 bases, with 14 bases left between them. The CDR3 has 16 residues. The CDR3 here is CASSLIPTTNTGELFF. Here the CDR3 DNA reads TGTGCCAGTAGCCTTATTCCGACAACGAACACCGGGGAGCTGTTTTTT.

V and J are TRBV27 and TRBJ2-3; 9 nucleotides line up with TRBD2. V lost 5 bases to trimming and J lost 5 bases; unmatched junction nucleotides: 11. CDR1 and CDR2 (germline): MNHEY, SMNVEV (reference sequence). The CDR3 sequence is 16 residues long. The CDR3 DNA reads as TGTGCCAGCAGTAAGACTAGCGGCAGTGGGAGAGATACGCAGTATTTT. Translation gives CASSKTSGSGRDTQYF.

The gene calls are TRBV12-5 and TRBJ2-5; D remains unclear. Germline lookup yields CDR1 LGHNT and CDR2 FRNRAP. The CDR3 covers 13 residues. Trimming stripped 2 bases from V and 8 bases from J, with 12 bases between. CDR3 DNA: TGTGCTAGTGGTTTGAATCAGGTAGATACCCAGTACTTC. As protein: CASGLNQVDTQYF.

V gene TRBV28 combines with J gene TRBJ1-5; 7 nucleotides match TRBD1. Germline loops: CDR1 MDHEN, CDR2 SYDVKM. V lost 4 bases and J lost 2; bases outside the gene matches: 11. This CDR3 spans 17 amino acids. Written as DNA, the CDR3 is TGTGCCAGCAGTTCCACAGGGGCACGAGGTGGCAATCAGCCCCAGCATTTT. Protein sequence: CASSSTGARGGNQPQHF.

The V gene is TRBV14, the J gene TRBJ1-1; no firm D call. Trimming took 3 bases from V and 0 from J, leaving 2 bases between them. The CDR3 runs 12 residues. Germline values: CDR1 SGHDN, CDR2 FVKESK. CDR3: CASSHMNTEAFF. The DNA of the CDR3 is TGTGCCAGCAGCCACATGAACACTGAAGCTTTCTTT.

This clone has just one count. The gene calls are TRBV6-6 and TRBJ2-4, with D maybe TRBD1 (6 bases). V lost 10 bases and J lost 9, with 19 bases in between. CDR3 length: 13 amino acids. From germline, CDR1 is MNHNY and CDR2 SVGAGI (reference sequence). CDR3 residues: CATIRGWDGIQYF. CDR3 coding DNA: TGTGCCACCATTAGGGGGTGGGACGGCATTCAGTACTTC.

The chain combines TRBV27 with TRBJ2-7; D possibly corresponds to TRBD2 (5 bases). The CDR3 is 14 amino acids. With 0 bases removed from V and 2 bases from J, the gap between germline ends came to 8 bases. CDR1 is MNHEY, CDR2 SMNVEV, per germline (reference sequence). In nucleotides, the CDR3 is TGTGCCAGCAGTTTATCTGGGAGTACCTACGAGCAGTACTTC. Its translation is CASSLSGSTYEQYF.

This clone has a handful of counts. The V call is TRBV7-9, the J call TRBJ1-2, with a tentative D call TRBD1 (5 bases). The CDR3 covers 12 residues. V dropped 2 bases and J dropped 7 bases, with 8 bases sitting between them. Per germline, CDR1 SEHNR and CDR2 FQNEAQ (reference sequence). The CDR3 region has the DNA TGTGCCAGCAGCTTATGGCAGGGTGGCTACACCTTC. As protein: CASSLWQGGYTF.

This chain joins TRBV18 and TRBJ2-3, with 7 bases fitting TRBD2. This CDR3 comprises 14 residues. From germline, CDR1 is KGHSH and CDR2 LQKENI. Losses at the gene ends were 7 bases for V and 2 bases for J; bases not matched to a gene: 6. The CDR3 bases are TGTGCCAGCTTGGGACTACCCAACACAGATACGCAGTATTTT. Protein product: CASLGLPNTDTQYF.

To note about this clone: The CDR3 carries no conserved terminal phenylalanine or tryptophan, so it likely arises from a read error. No DNA is shown, since the ends of the CDR3 on it are uncertain; the CDR3 is the one TCRdb lists. The gene calls are TRBV12-2 and TRBJ1-6; the table assigns TRBD1, which was not confirmed against the DNA. TRBV12-2 is a pseudogene. The CDR3 is made up of 10 amino acids, end residues included. The chain's CDR3 is CASRLAGTGT.

The chain is built from TRBV2 and TRBJ1-6, with 7 nucleotides matching TRBD1. CDR1 and CDR2 from the germline V gene are SNHLY and FYNNEI. This CDR3 is 14 amino acids long. Unmatched junction bases numbered 5, after V lost 5 bases and J lost 7 bases. For the CDR3, the DNA is TGTGCCAGCAGTTACGGGACAGCGAATTCACCCCTCCACTTT. Its protein is CASSYGTANSPLHF.

The chain's CDR3 is CATSDGTDYGYTF. For the CDR3, the DNA is TGTGCCACCAGTGATGGGACAGACTATGGCTACACCTTC. The chain is built from TRBV24-1 and TRBJ1-2; 7 nucleotides agree with TRBD1. J gave up 3 bases and V 3 bases, and 0 bases lay outside the gene matches. Germline assignment: CDR1 KGHDR and CDR2 SFDVKD. This CDR3 has 13 residues.

The genes are TRBV2 and TRBJ2-6, with D unresolved. The CDR3 contains 15 residues. Trimming took 6 bases from V and 0 from J, leaving 9 bases between them. Germline CDR1 SNHLY, CDR2 FYNNEI. The CDR3 bases are TGTGCCAGCAGGAGTGATAGCTCTGGGGCCAACGTCCTGACTTTC. It encodes CASRSDSSGANVLTF.

The chain uses TRBV11-2 and TRBJ2-7, with a weak D call TRBD1 (6 bases). This CDR3 has 14 amino acids. The V and J ends lost 4 bases and 5 bases respectively, with 15 bases between them. Germline V gene sequence: CDR1 SGHAT, CDR2 FQNNGV. This CDR3 reads CASSSHDRLNEQYF. The CDR3 region has the DNA TGTGCCAGCAGCTCACATGACAGGTTGAACGAGCAGTACTTC.

The V and J genes are TRBV5-4 and TRBJ1-4; TRBD1 matches at 7 bases. The ends lost 4 bases at V and 0 bases at J; junction bases unmatched: 6. This CDR3 spans 16 amino acids. Germline-derived CDR1 and CDR2 are SGHNT and YYREEE (reference sequence). DNA of the CDR3: TGTGCCAGCAGCAAAGCAACAGGGGCAACTAATGAAAAACTGTTTTTT. Translating it yields CASSKATGATNEKLFF.

The chain carries TRBV5-4 and TRBJ2-7, with 10 bases fitting TRBD1. Looked up from germline, CDR1 is SGHNT and CDR2 is YYREEE (reference sequence). CDR3 length: 16 residues. V lost 4 bases to trimming and J lost 4 bases; unmatched junction nucleotides: 11. CDR3 in DNA: TGTGCCAGCAGCCCGACTAAGACAGGGGGCGATTACGAGCAGTACTTC. It specifies CASSPTKTGGDYEQYF.

In DNA, the CDR3 is TGCGCCAGCAGCTTGGCCGGGACTAGATTCACAGATACGCAGTATTTT. This codes for CASSLAGTRFTDTQYF. The chain recombines TRBV5-1 with TRBJ2-3; 8 nucleotides agree with TRBD2. Germline lookup yields CDR1 SGHRS and CDR2 YFSETQ. CDR3 length equals 16 residues. Germline trimming cut 0 bases from V and 2 bases from J; bases unmatched to any gene: 5.

This chain joins TRBV19 and TRBJ2-3, with 11 bases lining up with TRBD2. The CDR3 spans 15 residues. Germline V CDR1 and CDR2: LNHDA, SQIVND (reference sequence). V shed 2 bases and J 4 bases; nucleotides not matched to a gene: 2. This CDR3 is CASSIKTSGADTQYF. CDR3 sequence (DNA): TGTGCCAGTAGTATAAAGACTAGCGGGGCAGATACGCAGTATTTT.

This clone turned up a few times. V usage is TRBV7-3 and J usage is TRBJ1-2; 9 bases are shared with TRBD1. CDR3 length: 15 residues. CDR1 SGHTA and CDR2 FQGTGA come from the germline V gene. V lost 5 bases to trimming and J lost 6 bases; unmatched junction nucleotides: 10. As DNA, the CDR3 is TGTGCCAGCAGCAGAGACCGGGACAGGGTTGATGGCTACACCTTC. Encoded protein: CASSRDRDRVDGYTF.

This sequence joins TRBV3-1 (or the pseudogene TRBV3-2) and TRBJ2-7, with a possible D match to TRBD2 (6 bases). Trimming took off 3 bases at V and 0 bases at J, with 18 bases between the two ends. The CDR3 is made up of 17 amino acids. Germline V CDR1 and CDR2: LGHDT, YNNKEL (reference sequence). Written as DNA, the CDR3 is TGTGCCAGCAGCCAGTTGATATGGAGGGAAAGCTCCTACGAGCAGTACTTC. It yields the protein CASSQLIWRESSYEQYF.

The genes are TRBV28 and TRBJ1-5; TRBD1 matches 9 bases. The junction had 9 bases not matched to a gene; V was cut back by 5 bases and J by 7 bases. The length of the CDR3 is 15 residues. In germline, CDR1 is MDHEN, CDR2 SYDVKM. This CDR3 reads CASSTPGQGWQPQHF. The CDR3 DNA sequence: TGTGCCAGCAGTACCCCGGGACAGGGATGGCAGCCCCAGCATTTT.

V is TRBV7-9 and J is TRBJ1-1; D perhaps matches TRBD1 (5 bases). The germline V gene has CDR1 SEHNR and CDR2 FQNEAQ (reference sequence). Trimming took off 4 bases at V and 1 base at J, with 10 bases between the two ends. The CDR3 runs 14 residues. CDR3 region: CASSYGTENTEAFF. CDR3 sequence (DNA): TGTGCCAGCAGCTACGGGACTGAGAACACTGAAGCTTTCTTT.

This clone was detected only once. V is TRBV7-2 and J is TRBJ2-2; D ambiguous. V shed 4 bases and J shed 8 bases, with 14 bases lying between them. Germline CDR1 reads SGHTA; CDR2 reads FQGNSA. The length of the CDR3 is 14 residues. CDR3 residues: CASSSIRDGGELFF. The CDR3 DNA reads TGTGCCAGCAGCTCCATTAGAGACGGGGGGGAGCTGTTTTTT.

This clone is a singleton in its sample. This rearrangement joins TRBV30 to TRBJ1-6, with 7 bases that match TRBD1. This CDR3 contains 13 residues. The germline gives CDR1 GTSNPN, CDR2 SVGIG (reference sequence). Unmatched junction bases numbered 4, after V lost 3 bases and J lost 8 bases. CDR3 DNA sequence: TGTGCCTGGAGCGGGACAGCAGATTCACCCCTCCACTTT. It translates to CAWSGTADSPLHF.

The chain has TRBV24-1 and TRBJ2-1, with 7 nucleotides matching TRBD2. CDR3 length equals 16 residues. V lost 4 bases to trimming and J lost 6 bases; unmatched junction nucleotides: 11. Germline V gene sequence: CDR1 KGHDR, CDR2 SFDVKD. The CDR3 DNA is TGTGCCACCAGTGACACCACTCGACTAGCCTCCAATGAGCAGTTCTTC. Translated: CATSDTTRLASNEQFF.

This clone came up a few times. The chain uses TRBV7-9 and TRBJ1-6, with 9 bases matching TRBD1. The CDR3 contains 16 residues. Germline CDR1 SEHNR, CDR2 FQNEAQ (reference sequence). Germline trimming cut 1 base from V and 7 bases from J; bases unmatched to any gene: 5. For the CDR3, the DNA is TGTGCCAGCAGCTTAGGGACAGGGGTGAGCAATTCACCCCTCCACTTT. This encodes CASSLGTGVSNSPLHF.

The chain employs TRBV5-4 and TRBJ1-1, with 9 nucleotides matching TRBD1. CDR3 size: 15 residues. After removal of 4 bases from V and 5 bases from J, the junction contained 9 bases not matched to a gene. CDR1 is SGHNT and CDR2 is YYREEE in the germline V gene (reference sequence). CDR3 amino acids: CASSHQRQGGTEAFF. CDR3 bases: TGTGCCAGCAGCCACCAAAGACAGGGGGGGACTGAAGCTTTCTTT.

This chain connects TRBV19 to TRBJ1-5; 9 bases align to TRBD1. V lost 6 bases to trimming and J lost 2 bases; unmatched junction nucleotides: 14. In germline, CDR1 is LNHDA, CDR2 SQIVND (reference sequence). The CDR3 has 18 residues. Here the CDR3 reads CASSLVPGQGFGNQPQHF. CDR3 in DNA: TGTGCCAGTAGCCTCGTCCCGGGACAGGGTTTTGGCAATCAGCCCCAGCATTTT.

The chain links TRBV28 to TRBJ2-7; 10 positions match TRBD2. The germline V gene encodes CDR1 MDHEN and CDR2 SYDVKM. There are 15 residues in the CDR3. V lost 3 bases, J lost 3 bases, and 5 bases stayed unmatched. The CDR3 loop reads CASSLALAGSYEQYF. CDR3 sequence (DNA): TGTGCCAGCAGTTTGGCACTAGCGGGAAGCTACGAGCAGTACTTC.

The chain carries TRBV5-8 and TRBJ2-5, with 8 positions matching TRBD2. Germline lookup yields CDR1 SGHTS and CDR2 YDEGEE. V gave up 0 bases and J gave up 5 bases; unmatched junction bases: 12. CDR3 size: 17 residues. DNA of the CDR3: TGTGCCAGCAGCTTGGATCTCGGGGGGGCCAGATTGGAGACCCAGTACTTC. Translation gives CASSLDLGGARLETQYF.